This TCR beta chain stems from a study of T cell changes during pregnancy in multiple sclerosis (dated by TCRdb to between 2018 and 2020). About the investigation overall: The study looked at changes in the T cell repertoire across pregnancy in women with multiple sclerosis.

The library came from the immunoSEQ multiplex PCR assay. The table comes from immuneACCESS by way of TCRdb, which keeps in-frame sequences with V and J called. Part of the clones is missing from these tables; in studies checked, under half for an unresolved V gene and the rest for unknown reasons. The sample contains around 65,000 clones, around 90% of them found a single time. The leading ten clones occupy 3.3% of the sample. This clone was seen only a few times. This clone's antigen is unknown. The input lacks base qualities; no much larger clone sits a single base away. The CDR3 holds 13 amino acids from the cysteine to the phenylalanine. Just CDR3 DNA is preserved here, 39 bases in frame from base 1. Cut back by 2 bases and 4 bases, the V and J ends lie 8 bases apart. CDR1 and CDR2 are read off the germline V gene as SGHTA and FQGTGA.

The chain employs TRBV7-3 and TRBJ1-1; the D gene is unclear. This specimen consisted of peripheral blood, obtained in the first trimester of pregnancy. This clonotype was sampled from a female donor in good health, enrolled as a control in a pregnancy study. CDR3 reads: CASSLLKSTEAFF. The nucleotides read TGTGCCAGCAGCTTATTAAAGAGCACTGAAGCTTTCTTT.